The rows below give T cell receptor beta chains drawn from one sample of a study of T cell responses to AZD1222 COVID-19 vaccine. Sequenced by immunoSEQ multiplex PCR; TCRdb stores in-frame clones only, minus some. This sample has 55,000 to 65,000 clones, with approximately 83% found just once. The source material was peripheral blood, sampled on day 0 of AZD1222 vaccination. These receptors all stem from an adult in good health. The CDR3 runs from the conserved cysteine through the conserved F or W. A D gene is named only where the DNA matches it firmly. Expanded clones get a size class; other rows say once, few or many, or leave the size out.

>TRBJ1-2|NA|NA|TRBV18
CASSPPRTLYGYTF
TGTGCCAGCTCACCACCTCGGACTCTCTATGGCTACACCTTC
>TRBJ2-5|NA|NA|TRBV18
CASSPLIQETQYF
TGTGCCAGCTCACCCCTGATCCAAGAGACCCAGTACTTC
>TRBJ1-1|NA|NA|TRBV21-1
CASSKVPPDQGGHTEAFF
TGTGCCAGCAGCAAAGTCCCACCGGACCAGGGGGGTCACACTGAAGCTTTCTTT
>TRBJ2-5|TRBD1|NA|TRBV29-1
CSVVGTGGETQYF
TGCAGCGTAGTGGGGACAGGGGGAGAGACCCAGTACTTC
>TRBJ2-7|TRBD1|NA|TRBV6-5
CASSRAGGMGYEQYF
TGTGCCAGCAGTCGGGCAGGGGGAATGGGCTACGAGCAGTACTTC
>TRBJ1-1|NA|once|TRBV6-2/TRBV6-3
CASSSRVLNTEAFF
TGTGCCAGCAGTTCCAGGGTGTTGAACACTGAAGCTTTCTTT
>TRBJ2-7|TRBD1|once|TRBV5-1
CASSASLQGARYEQYF
TGCGCCAGCAGCGCCTCCCTACAGGGGGCGCGGTACGAGCAGTACTTC
>TRBJ1-1|NA|once|TRBV14
CASSQLVNTEAFF
TGTGCCAGCAGCCAATTGGTGAACACTGAAGCTTTCTTT
>TRBJ1-2|NA|NA|TRBV19
CASSIGGFGNYGYTF
TGTGCCAGTAGTATAGGAGGGTTCGGAAACTATGGCTACACCTTC
>TRBJ2-2|NA|NA|TRBV11-2
CASSLGRASSGELFF
TGTGCCAGCAGCTTAGGGCGGGCTAGTTCCGGGGAGCTGTTTTTT
>TRBJ2-5|NA|NA|TRBV12-1
CASSVETSGQETQYF
TGTGCCAGCAGCGTCGAGACTAGCGGACAAGAGACCCAGTACTTC
>TRBJ1-6|NA|NA|TRBV28
CASLLKSNSPLHF
TGTGCCAGCCTCCTGAAAAGTAATTCACCCCTCCACTTT
>TRBJ1-6|NA|NA|TRBV10-3
CASMGHGNSPLHF
TGTGCCAGTATGGGACACGGTAATTCACCCCTCCACTTT
>TRBJ2-6|NA|NA|TRBV1
CTSRGFSRANVLTF
TGCACCAGCAGGGGGTTCAGTCGGGCCAACGTCCTGACTTTC
>TRBJ1-3|NA|NA|TRBV11-2
CASSLDRSGNTIYF
TGTGCCAGCAGCTTAGATAGGTCTGGAAACACCATATATTTT
>TRBJ1-3|NA|NA|TRBV10-3
CAISEVAGTGNTIYF
TGTGCCATCAGTGAGGTAGCAGGGACTGGAAACACCATATATTTT
>TRBJ1-2|NA|once|TRBV20-1
CSASNQGTYGYTF
TGCAGTGCTAGTAATCAGGGGACCTATGGCTACACCTTC
>TRBJ1-3|NA|once|TRBV19
CASSIGEVGNTIYF
TGTGCCAGTAGTATTGGGGAGGTGGGAAACACCATATATTTT
>TRBJ1-4|NA|once|TRBV28
CASSFGSQIFNEKLFF
TGTGCCAGCAGTTTTGGGTCACAGATCTTCAATGAAAAACTGTTTTTT
>TRBJ2-1|TRBD1|NA|TRBV6-1
CASRPGTGSYNEQFF
TGTGCCAGCAGGCCCGGGACAGGCTCCTACAATGAGCAGTTCTTC
>TRBJ1-2|TRBD1|NA|TRBV28
CASRSRGLEGYTF
TGTGCCAGCAGGTCCAGGGGGCTGGAAGGCTACACCTTC
>TRBJ1-1|NA|NA|TRBV3-1/TRBV3-2
CASSQDDFGAGTEAFF
TGTGCCAGCAGCCAAGACGATTTCGGGGCAGGCACTGAAGCTTTCTTT
>TRBJ1-6|TRBD1|NA|TRBV5-6
CASRGQGVSPLHF
TGTGCCAGCAGGGGACAGGGGGTTTCACCCCTCCACTTT
>TRBJ1-1|NA|NA|TRBV5-1
CASSLVSGRYTEAFF
TGCGCCAGCAGCTTGGTTTCAGGGAGGTACACTGAAGCTTTCTTT
>TRBJ1-5|NA|NA|TRBV3-1/TRBV3-2
CASSQVAGNNQPQHF
TGTGCCAGCAGCCAAGTCGCAGGGAACAATCAGCCCCAGCATTTT
>TRBJ1-5|TRBD1|NA|TRBV6-1
CASSGGQGQSNQPQHF
TGTGCCAGCAGTGGGGGACAGGGACAATCAAATCAGCCCCAGCATTTT
>TRBJ1-4|TRBD1|NA|TRBV19
CASSSQTGDEKLFF
TGTGCCAGTAGTTCGCAGACAGGGGATGAAAAACTGTTTTTT
>TRBJ1-6|NA|NA|TRBV27
CASSRQAYNSPLHF
TGTGCCAGCAGTCGACAGGCTTATAATTCACCCCTCCACTTT
>TRBJ1-6|NA|NA|TRBV5-1
CASSLHSGEYNSPLHF
TGCGCCAGCAGCCTCCACTCGGGGGAGTATAATTCACCCCTCCACTTT
>TRBJ2-3|NA|NA|TRBV4-1
CASSQTGDTQYF
TGCGCCAGCAGCCAAACAGGGGATACGCAGTATTTT
>TRBJ2-1|NA|NA|TRBV10-3
CAISESVYNEQFF
TGTGCCATCAGTGAGTCAGTGTACAATGAGCAGTTCTTC
>TRBJ1-6|NA|once|TRBV23-1
CASSHRGNSPLHF
TGCGCCAGCAGTCACAGGGGTAATTCACCCCTCCACTTT
>TRBJ1-2|TRBD1|NA|TRBV6-5
CASRANIDRVYGYTF
TGTGCCAGCAGGGCCAACATTGACAGGGTCTATGGCTACACCTTC
>TRBJ2-5|NA|NA|TRBV20-1
CRTVHQETQYF
TGCAGGACAGTACATCAAGAGACCCAGTACTTC
>TRBJ2-7|TRBD1|NA|TRBV5-1
CASSLGTGPYEQYF
TGCGCCAGCAGCTTGGGGACAGGGCCCTACGAGCAGTACTTC
>TRBJ1-6|TRBD1|NA|TRBV30
CAWKQGANSPLHF
TGTGCCTGGAAACAGGGGGCTAATTCACCCCTCCACTTT
>TRBJ2-7|TRBD1|once|TRBV19
CASRDRGINEQYF
TGTGCCAGTAGGGACAGGGGGATCAACGAGCAGTACTTC
>TRBJ2-5|NA|NA|TRBV5-1
CASSLAFRQETQYF
TGCGCCAGCAGCTTGGCTTTCCGCCAAGAGACCCAGTACTTC
>TRBJ1-3|NA|NA|TRBV20-1
CSASTRGSATVSGNTIYF
TGCAGTGCTAGTACTAGGGGATCGGCGACAGTCTCTGGAAACACCATATATTTT
>TRBJ2-1|NA|NA|TRBV15
CATSRDPQGEGEQFF
TGTGCCACCAGCAGAGACCCACAGGGGGAGGGTGAGCAGTTCTTC
>TRBJ1-5|NA|NA|TRBV6-2/TRBV6-3
CASSWSGIDSNQPQHF
TGTGCCAGCAGTTGGTCAGGGATAGATAGCAATCAGCCCCAGCATTTT
>TRBJ1-6|TRBD1|NA|TRBV9
CASSPWVGTENSPLHF
TGTGCCAGCAGCCCCTGGGTCGGGACAGAAAATTCACCCCTCCACTTT
>TRBJ2-1|TRBD2|NA|TRBV6-4
CASKEIAGGPNEQFF
TGTGCCAGCAAGGAAATAGCGGGGGGCCCGAATGAGCAGTTCTTC
>TRBJ1-6|NA|NA|TRBV25-1
CASSEYNSYNSPLHF
TGTGCCAGCAGTGAATACAACTCCTATAATTCACCCCTCCACTTT
>TRBJ1-4|NA|NA|TRBV7-9
CASSLSRFAAVNEKLFF
TGTGCCAGCAGCTTATCCCGTTTCGCAGCCGTGAATGAAAAACTGTTTTTT